This TCR beta chain was obtained from a study of shared clonotypes between healthy human individuals. Study results and limitations: A few donors held around 5% of naive CD4 clonotypes in common.

This CDR3 spans 18 amino acids. CDR1 is MNHNS, CDR2 SASEGT, per germline. As to this clone: Its specificity is unknown.

Sequencing was at deep level. In the original workflow: Filtering differed because ImmunoSEQ produced junction-only sequences that carried no quality scores. Method: immunoSEQ multiplex PCR; TCRdb's copy keeps in-frame clones and lacks some. V and J calls and clone size follow that table, whereas D and trimming were derived from the DNA. The sample shows around 350,000 clones, 70% to 75% of them seen only once. The sequencing sample was made of memory CD4+ T cells sorted from blood. The subset is: CD45RA-negative fraction. This receptor was taken from a man younger than 45 in good health. V and J are TRBV6-1 and TRBJ2-5, with TRBD2 matching over 11 bases. The J call is uncertain, as TRBJ2-7 better fits the DNA end. CDR3 sequence reads: CASSEALLAGGHNYEQYF. CDR3 sequence (DNA): TGTGCCAGCAGTGAAGCGCTTCTAGCGGGAGGTCATAACTACGAGCAGTACTTC.